The sequence of this T cell receptor beta chain was determined in a study of cytomegalovirus exposure and HLA in healthy donors. Germline CDR1 is GTSNPN and CDR2 is SVGIG (reference sequence). Losses at the gene ends were 0 bases for V and 8 bases for J; bases not matched to a gene: 9. The length of the CDR3 is 14 residues. The PCR had 60 Vbeta and 13 Jbeta primers. TCRdb's table, derived via immunoSEQ multiplex PCR, lists solely in-frame clones and lacks some. This sample yields 120,000 or so clones, of which around 80% are seen a single time; 6.2% belongs to the top ten. The rearrangement joins TRBV30 to TRBJ1-2, with 7 bases aligning to TRBD1. Source material: PBMCs. The sequence derives from a man aged 30 to 45 in good health and CMV-seropositive. The DNA for the CDR3 is TGTGCCTGGAGTGTACGGGCAGGGGGAGGAGGCTACACCTTC. The encoded protein is CAWSVRAGGGGYTF.